Listed below are T cell receptor beta chains from one sample, sequenced in a study of T cells of healthy individuals. TCRdb fed the 5' RACE reads into MiXCR, producing one record per CDR3 protein. The sample holds 60,000 to 80,000 distinct CDR3 sequences, roughly 17% seen once. These receptors originate from a human donor in good health. The CDR3 runs from the conserved cysteine through the conserved F or W. Fields, in order: D gene, clone size, CDR3 length, J gene, V gene, CDR3 DNA, CDR3 protein. D genes are given only for firm matches. Clone size is shown for a subset of rows, as once, few, many or a class of expanded clone.

D gene: -; clone size: many; CDR3 length: 17; J gene: TRBJ1-2; V gene: TRBV4-1; CDR3 DNA: TGCGCCAGCAGCCAAGTCTTCGGGGAGGAGCCTAACTATGGCTACACCTTC; CDR3 protein: CASSQVFGEEPNYGYTF
D gene: -; clone size: many; CDR3 length: 16; J gene: TRBJ2-6; V gene: TRBV4-3; CDR3 DNA: TGCGCCAGCAGCCAAGAAGGAAGCTCTGGGGCCAACGTCCTGACTTTC; CDR3 protein: CASSQEGSSGANVLTF
D gene: TRBD1; clone size: many; CDR3 length: 16; J gene: TRBJ1-1; V gene: TRBV28; CDR3 DNA: TGTGCCAGCAGTCCCCCGGGGCAGGGGGGATTCACTGAAGCTTTCTTT; CDR3 protein: CASSPPGQGGFTEAFF
D gene: TRBD2; clone size: -; CDR3 length: 13; J gene: TRBJ2-5; V gene: TRBV5-1; CDR3 DNA: TGCGCCAGCAGTAGCGGGAGCCAAGAGACCCAGTACTTC; CDR3 protein: CASSSGSQETQYF
D gene: TRBD1; clone size: many; CDR3 length: 12; J gene: TRBJ1-2; V gene: TRBV28; CDR3 DNA: TGTGCCAGTAGACAGGGTGACTATGGCTACACCTTC; CDR3 protein: CASRQGDYGYTF
D gene: -; clone size: many; CDR3 length: 13; J gene: TRBJ2-7; V gene: TRBV29-1; CDR3 DNA: TGCAGCGTTGATGGGGGGATAACCTACGAGCAGTACTTC; CDR3 protein: CSVDGGITYEQYF
D gene: -; clone size: -; CDR3 length: 17; J gene: TRBJ1-3; V gene: TRBV5-1; CDR3 DNA: TGCGCCAGCAGCCCAAATATCGGCTCCTCTCTGGAAAACACCATATATTTT; CDR3 protein: CASSPNIGSSLENTIYF
D gene: -; clone size: few; CDR3 length: 15; J gene: TRBJ2-2; V gene: TRBV6-1; CDR3 DNA: TGTGCCAGCAGAGGGGGCAGGGGGGTCACCGGGGAGCTGTTTTTT; CDR3 protein: CASRGGRGVTGELFF
D gene: -; clone size: many; CDR3 length: 15; J gene: TRBJ2-5; V gene: TRBV9; CDR3 DNA: TGTGCCAGCAGCGTAGGAGTATCCCCCCAAGAGACCCAGTACTTC; CDR3 protein: CASSVGVSPQETQYF
D gene: TRBD2; clone size: many; CDR3 length: 17; J gene: TRBJ2-3; V gene: TRBV6-6; CDR3 DNA: TGTGCCAGCAGCCGGAAGAGCGGGGGAGCCCGCACAGATACGCAGTATTTT; CDR3 protein: CASSRKSGGARTDTQYF
D gene: -; clone size: many; CDR3 length: 20; J gene: TRBJ1-3; V gene: TRBV5-7; CDR3 DNA: TGTGCCAGCAGCTTAGGGAATCGGGTGGAGACAGGTTACGCTGGAAACACCATATATTTT; CDR3 protein: CASSLGNRVETGYAGNTIYF
D gene: TRBD1; clone size: many; CDR3 length: 14; J gene: TRBJ2-3; V gene: TRBV5-1; CDR3 DNA: TGCGCCAGCAGCTTGGACAGGGGGACAGATACGCAGTATTTT; CDR3 protein: CASSLDRGTDTQYF
D gene: -; clone size: many; CDR3 length: 15; J gene: TRBJ1-3; V gene: TRBV27; CDR3 DNA: TGTGCCAGCAGTCTCCAGGGTTGGCCTGGAAACACCATATATTTT; CDR3 protein: CASSLQGWPGNTIYF
D gene: -; clone size: many; CDR3 length: 13; J gene: TRBJ2-2; V gene: TRBV30; CDR3 DNA: TGTGCCTGGAGGGAGACGGGCACCGGGGAGCTGTTTTTT; CDR3 protein: CAWRETGTGELFF
D gene: -; clone size: -; CDR3 length: 14; J gene: TRBJ1-4; V gene: TRBV30; CDR3 DNA: TGTGCCTGGGGGCGGGACATGTCGTCGGAAAAACTGTTTTTT; CDR3 protein: CAWGRDMSSEKLFF
D gene: TRBD2; clone size: many; CDR3 length: 12; J gene: TRBJ2-1; V gene: TRBV5-6; CDR3 DNA: TGTGCCAGCAGCTTGTACCGGGAGGGCCATTTCTTC; CDR3 protein: CASSLYREGHFF
D gene: -; clone size: -; CDR3 length: 18; J gene: TRBJ2-7; V gene: TRBV7-9; CDR3 DNA: TGTGCCAGCAGCCCCGGAGTGGCAGGGGAGGGTCCCTCCTACGAGCAGTACTTC; CDR3 protein: CASSPGVAGEGPSYEQYF
D gene: TRBD1; clone size: few; CDR3 length: 13; J gene: TRBJ1-2; V gene: TRBV5-1; CDR3 DNA: TGCGCCAGCAGCTCTGGACAGGGGGCTGGCTACACCTTC; CDR3 protein: CASSSGQGAGYTF
D gene: TRBD1; clone size: few; CDR3 length: 13; J gene: TRBJ1-1; V gene: TRBV10-3; CDR3 DNA: TGTGCCATCAGTAGTGGACAGGGGGCTGAAGCTTTCTTT; CDR3 protein: CAISSGQGAEAFF
D gene: -; clone size: -; CDR3 length: 14; J gene: TRBJ1-5; V gene: TRBV20-1; CDR3 DNA: TGCAGTGCTAGAGATTGGGCAGCCAATCAGCCCCAGCATTTT; CDR3 protein: CSARDWAANQPQHF
D gene: -; clone size: many; CDR3 length: 13; J gene: TRBJ1-1; V gene: TRBV30; CDR3 DNA: TGTGCCTGGAGTGTAAGGTTGAACACTGAAGCTTTCTTT; CDR3 protein: CAWSVRLNTEAFF
D gene: TRBD1; clone size: -; CDR3 length: 12; J gene: TRBJ1-1; V gene: TRBV20-1; CDR3 DNA: TGCAGTGCTAGAGTTGTGAGGGACAGGGCTTTCTTT; CDR3 protein: CSARVVRDRAFF
D gene: -; clone size: -; CDR3 length: 15; J gene: TRBJ2-5; V gene: TRBV3-1; CDR3 DNA: TGTGCCAGCACCACACCGTTTGGGGGGAAGGAGACCCAGTACTTC; CDR3 protein: CASTTPFGGKETQYF
D gene: -; clone size: many; CDR3 length: 16; J gene: TRBJ2-1; V gene: TRBV7-6; CDR3 DNA: TGTGCCAGCAGCTTGACTGGGGGTGGCTTCTCCAATGAGCAGTTCTTC; CDR3 protein: CASSLTGGGFSNEQFF